The 2 T cell receptor beta chains reported below all come from one sample, sequenced in a study of blood T cell repertoires in COVID-19. This table comes from immunoSEQ multiplex PCR, and its TCRdb copy is limited to in-frame clones, with some not included. The sample lists fewer than 300,000 clones, roughly 90% occurring once. The sample consisted of PBMCs or T cells enriched from blood (not recorded which). These receptors were taken from a woman aged 25 to 39 who had recovered from COVID-19.

The chain couples TRBV7-9 to TRBJ1-4; TRBD1 is a possible D gene (6 bases). The V gene's germline CDR1 is SEHNR and CDR2 FQNEAQ (reference sequence). The CDR3 loop spans 15 amino acids. Trimming stripped 5 bases from V and 5 bases from J, with 15 bases between. This chain's CDR3 is CASSPKQGSNEKLFF. CDR3 nucleotide sequence: TGTGCCAGCAGCCCAAAACAGGGTTCAAATGAAAAACTGTTTTTT.

This sequence joins TRBV28 and TRBJ2-2; TRBD1 agrees at 9 bases. CDR1 and CDR2 from the germline V gene are MDHEN and SYDVKM. The V gene end was trimmed by 3 bases and the J gene end by 4 bases; junction bases not matched to a gene: 9. CDR3 length: 17 amino acids. The CDR3 DNA sequence: TGTGCCAGCAGTTTGTCCGGGACAGGGTTGTTCACCGGGGAGCTGTTTTTT. This encodes CASSLSGTGLFTGELFF.